These 31 T cell receptor beta chains originate from one sample sequenced in a study of T cells in Graves' hyperthyroidism and ophthalmopathy. The investigators amplified TCR beta CDR3 regions from RNA transcripts. RT-PCR in the first round (using the HTBI primer set) targeted the TCR CDR3. One entry per CDR3 protein, called by TCRdb with MiXCR from the multiplex PCR reads. The table has 560,000 or so distinct CDR3 sequences, approximately 20% seen once. The sample consisted of blood. The receptors shown here come from a man aged 35 to 55 with Graves' ophthalmopathy.

The V call is TRBV7-8, the J call TRBJ2-3; perhaps TRBD2 as D (6 bases). Trimming took off 5 bases at V and 1 base at J, with 16 bases between the two ends. The length of the CDR3 is 16 residues. The germline CDR1 and CDR2 sequences are SGHVS and FQNEAQ. The CDR3 here is CASSIREPGGTDTQYF. CDR3 nucleotides: TGTGCCAGCAGCATTCGGGAGCCCGGGGGCACAGATACGCAGTATTTT.

This clonotype was observed a few times. The rearrangement links TRBV5-1 to TRBJ2-7, with 8 bases aligning to TRBD2. J lost 3 bases, V lost 4 bases, and 6 bases had no gene match. Per germline, CDR1 SGHRS and CDR2 YFSETQ. This CDR3 has 14 amino acids. Here the CDR3 DNA reads TGCGCCAGCAGCGGCGGGGGGAGCCTCTACGAGCAGTACTTC. Translated: CASSGGGSLYEQYF.

In its sample, this clonotype was seen many times. CDR3 region: CASRQGGGDPTDTQYF. The DNA of the CDR3 is TGTGCCAGCAGACAAGGAGGGGGGGACCCCACAGATACGCAGTATTTT. This rearrangement joins TRBV12-3 or TRBV12-4 to TRBJ2-3; D might be TRBD2 (7 bases). The CDR3 totals 16 residues. V lost 6 bases, J lost 2 bases, and 18 bases lay in between.

This clonotype occurred many times. The chain combines TRBV3-1 with TRBJ2-2, with 7 bases aligning to TRBD1. The CDR3 is 15 amino acids. V lost 4 bases to trimming and J lost 1 base; unmatched junction nucleotides: 3. Germline loops: CDR1 LGHDT, CDR2 YNNKEL (reference sequence). As DNA, the CDR3 is TGTGCCAGCAGCCTAAGGGGGCGGAACACCGGGGAGCTGTTTTTT. Protein product: CASSLRGRNTGELFF.

There are a few counts of this clonotype. J is TRBJ1-3 and V is TRBV18; D might be TRBD1 (6 bases). Trimming took off 2 bases at V and 0 bases at J, with 14 bases between the two ends. In germline, CDR1 is KGHSH, CDR2 LQKENI. This CDR3 has 17 residues. The CDR3 is CASSPTQGGYSGNTIYF. CDR3 coding DNA: TGTGCCAGCTCACCAACTCAAGGGGGTTACTCTGGAAACACCATATATTTT.

This rearrangement joins TRBV4-1 to TRBJ1-2; D may be TRBD1 (5 bases). V gave up 4 bases and J gave up 8 bases, with 17 bases separating them. Germline CDR1 is MGHRA and CDR2 is YSYEKL. This CDR3 has 14 amino acids. CDR3: CASSPTRGDGGYTF. The CDR3 DNA reads TGCGCCAGCAGCCCGACCCGGGGGGATGGCGGCTACACCTTC.

Many counts were recorded for this clonotype. The rearrangement joins TRBV14 to TRBJ2-3, with 11 positions matching TRBD1. This CDR3 region has 15 residues. Unmatched junction bases numbered 2, after V lost 2 bases and J lost 4 bases. Germline V gene lookup returns CDR1 SGHDN and CDR2 FVKESK. In DNA form, the CDR3 reads TGTGCCAGCAGCCAAAGGACAGGGGGCGCAGATACGCAGTATTTT. Translating gives CASSQRTGGADTQYF.

This clonotype was observed many times. The rearrangement uses TRBV5-1 and TRBJ2-7; D possibly corresponds to TRBD1 (6 bases). CDR1 is SGHRS and CDR2 is YFSETQ in the germline V gene. V lost 0 bases and J lost 4, with 11 bases in between. The CDR3 runs 14 residues. CDR3 in amino acids: CASSLVGGAYEQYF. The CDR3 DNA sequence: TGCGCCAGCAGCTTGGTTGGGGGCGCGTACGAGCAGTACTTC.

This clonotype was recorded at least ten times. The rearrangement links TRBV11-2 to TRBJ2-7, with no clear D. V lost 5 bases to trimming and J lost 4 bases, with 12 bases between them. The CDR3 sequence is 13 residues long. Germline V gene data show CDR1 as SGHAT and CDR2 as FQNNGV. CDR3 nucleotides: TGTGCCAGCAGCAGCAACACGCGGTACGAGCAGTACTTC. The encoded protein is CASSSNTRYEQYF.

This clonotype occurred many times. The rearrangement joins TRBV28 to TRBJ2-1; no clear D. The germline V and J ends were trimmed by 3 bases and 5 bases, with 8 bases remaining between them. This CDR3 contains 13 residues. The germline V gene has CDR1 MDHEN and CDR2 SYDVKM. This CDR3 is CASSLDGDNEQFF. CDR3 coding DNA: TGTGCCAGCAGTTTGGACGGAGACAATGAGCAGTTCTTC.

The rearrangement joins TRBV20-1 to TRBJ2-1; D gene uncertain. Trimming took 0 bases from V and 8 from J, leaving 14 bases between them. This CDR3 has 14 residues. Germline loops: CDR1 DFQATT, CDR2 SNEGSKA (reference sequence). This CDR3 reads CSARDKSGGDEQFF. CDR3 in DNA: TGCAGTGCTAGAGATAAGTCGGGTGGAGATGAGCAGTTCTTC.

The table lists this clonotype with a few counts. The chain combines TRBV2 with TRBJ1-4; D unresolved. Germline values: CDR1 SNHLY, CDR2 FYNNEI. This CDR3 has 12 amino acids. The V end was cut by 8 bases, the J end by 6 bases, with 10 bases between. The CDR3 spells CASDEGYEKLFF. CDR3 bases: TGTGCCAGCGATGAGGGCTATGAAAAACTGTTTTTT.

The CDR3 sequence is CASSQEAPQPGRNQPQHF. As DNA, the CDR3 is TGCGCCAGCAGCCAAGAGGCCCCGCAACCGGGACGGAATCAGCCCCAGCATTTT. V and J are TRBV4-3 and TRBJ1-5, with D possibly matching TRBD1 (5 bases). The length of the CDR3 is 18 residues. Trimming left V 0 bases short and J 4 bases short, with 19 bases between. Per germline, CDR1 LGHNA and CDR2 YSLEER.

The chain is built from TRBV5-1 and TRBJ1-4; D is unresolved. Germline loops: CDR1 SGHRS, CDR2 YFSETQ. The CDR3 runs 14 residues. Trimming left V 4 bases short and J 8 bases short, with 15 bases between. The CDR3 DNA sequence: TGCGCCAGCAGCGGCGCAAAGAGTGCCGAAAAACTGTTTTTT. The encoded protein is CASSGAKSAEKLFF. Full variable domain (remainder filled in from reference TRBV5-1 and TRBJ1-4): KAGVTQTPRYLIKTRGQQVTLSCSPISGHRSVSWYQQTPGQGLQFLFEYFSETQRNKGNFPGRFSGRQFSNSRSEMNVSTLELGDSALYLCASSGAKSAEKLFFGSGTQLSVL.

Points on this clonotype: It is likely a read error, because the conserved phenylalanine at the end of the CDR3 is missing. The genes are TRBV11-2 and TRBJ2-1, with TRBD1 identical over 8 bases. The CDR3 is 18 amino acids. V shed 8 bases and J 6 bases; nucleotides not matched to a gene: 21. Germline CDR1 is SGHAT and CDR2 is FQNNGV. CDR3 protein: CASGYPPTGTGGSNEQFI. In nucleotides, the CDR3 is TGTGCCAGCGGATACCCCCCTACCGGGACAGGAGGTTCCAATGAGCAGTTCATC.

This chain connects TRBV3-1 to TRBJ2-7; D is perhaps TRBD1 (5 bases). Trimming stripped 0 bases from V and 2 bases from J, with 11 bases between. The CDR3 covers 15 residues. Germline V gene data show CDR1 as LGHDT and CDR2 as YNNKEL (reference sequence). As DNA, the CDR3 is TGTGCCAGCAGCCAAGAAGGAGCAGGGCCCTACGAGCAGTACTTC. It encodes CASSQEGAGPYEQYF.

This clonotype was detected many times. The chain employs TRBV20-1 and TRBJ2-1; weak D call: TRBD1 (5 bases). V was clipped by 8 bases and J by 4 bases, with 21 bases between them. Germline lookup yields CDR1 DFQATT and CDR2 SNEGSKA (reference sequence). This CDR3 has 15 residues. CDR3 sequence reads: CSTPDLGAGYNEQFF. As DNA, the CDR3 is TGCAGTACTCCAGACTTAGGGGCAGGATACAATGAGCAGTTCTTC.

This clonotype appeared a few times. The genes are TRBV10-3 and TRBJ2-2, with D unresolved. The V and J ends lost 7 bases and 1 base respectively, with 10 bases between them. The V gene's germline CDR1 is ENHRY and CDR2 SYGVKD. The CDR3 has 14 amino acids. CDR3 nucleotide sequence: TGTGCCATCACCGGTCTAGGGAACACCGGGGAGCTGTTTTTT. Amino acid sequence: CAITGLGNTGELFF.

This clonotype was counted only a few times. The chain is built from TRBV12-5 and TRBJ2-5; a weak D match, TRBD1 (5 bases). Germline V gene lookup returns CDR1 LGHNT and CDR2 FRNRAP. Between the trimmed V and J ends, which lost 1 base and 5 bases, there was a span of 11 bases. This CDR3 has 14 amino acids. The CDR3 region has the DNA TGTGCTAGTGGTTTGGCCCAGGGCGCTGAGACCCAGTACTTC. It encodes CASGLAQGAETQYF.

The genes are TRBV9 and TRBJ1-5, with D possibly matching TRBD1 (5 bases). Trimming stripped 3 bases from V and 2 bases from J, with 18 bases between. Per the germline V gene, CDR1 is SGDLS and CDR2 is YYNGEE. The CDR3 extends over 17 amino acids. The CDR3 sequence: CASSARGEGSGNQPQHF. The CDR3 DNA reads TGTGCCAGCAGCGCGCGGGGGGAGGGCTCTGGCAATCAGCCCCAGCATTTT.

The CDR3 nucleotides are TGTGCCAGCAGTGAGGGGCGGGGCAATAATTCACCCCTCCACTTT. It codes for CASSEGRGNNSPLHF. The V and J genes are TRBV2 and TRBJ1-6, with TRBD1 as a possible D gene (5 bases). Per germline, CDR1 SNHLY and CDR2 FYNNEI. The germline V and J ends were trimmed by 3 bases and 5 bases, with 11 bases remaining between them. The CDR3 loop spans 15 amino acids.

The chain joins TRBV11-2 to TRBJ1-2; possibly TRBD1 for D (6 bases). CDR1 is SGHAT and CDR2 is FQNNGV in the germline V gene. The ends were cut back, 4 bases at V and 3 bases at J, with 18 bases in the middle. This CDR3 comprises 16 residues. The CDR3 sequence: CASSSAQGTQHYGYTF. In nucleotides, the CDR3 is TGTGCCAGCAGCTCGGCGCAGGGGACCCAGCACTATGGCTACACCTTC.

This clonotype was detected many times. V is TRBV6-1 and J is TRBJ1-2; a weak D match, TRBD1 (5 bases). Germline lookup yields CDR1 MNHNS and CDR2 SASEGT. The CDR3 is 14 residues long. V was trimmed by 6 bases and J by 3 bases, leaving 14 bases between them. CDR3 DNA: TGTGCCAGCAGCGCTCAGGGCCTCGACTATGGCTACACCTTC. Protein sequence: CASSAQGLDYGYTF.

This clonotype was recorded a few times. This CDR3 is CASSLSFTNYGYTF. CDR3 DNA sequence: TGTGCCAGCAGCTTGTCTTTTACTAACTATGGCTACACCTTC. The chain combines TRBV11-2 with TRBJ1-2; D uncertain. The CDR3 loop spans 14 amino acids. V shed 3 bases and J shed 0 bases, with 8 bases lying between them. CDR1 and CDR2 (germline): SGHAT, FQNNGV. The variable domain in full, with the rest retrieved from reference TRBV11-2 and TRBJ1-2, is EAGVAQSPRYKIIEKRQSVAFWCNPISGHATLYWYQQILGQGPKLLIQFQNNGVVDDSQLPKDRFSAERLKGVDSTLKIQPAKLEDSAVYLCASSLSFTNYGYTFGSGTRLTVV.

This clonotype was picked up many times. J is TRBJ2-7 and V is TRBV5-1; tentative D call: TRBD2 (6 bases). The ends were cut back, 4 bases at V and 6 bases at J, with 20 bases in the middle. The CDR3 contains 15 residues. The germline V gene encodes CDR1 SGHRS and CDR2 YFSETQ. The CDR3 region is CASSRDGASALEQYF. CDR3 in DNA: TGCGCCAGCAGCCGGGACGGGGCTAGCGCACTCGAGCAGTACTTC.

The chain carries TRBV11-2 and TRBJ2-3, with 14 bases fitting TRBD2. The CDR3 has 21 amino acids. The germline gives CDR1 SGHAT, CDR2 FQNNGV. With 8 bases clipped from V and 0 bases from J, the junction kept 19 bases outside the gene matches. The CDR3 loop reads CASGYPPTGTSGRESTDTQYF. The CDR3 nucleotides read TGTGCCAGCGGATACCCCCCTACCGGGACTAGCGGGAGAGAGAGCACAGATACGCAGTATTTT.

J is TRBJ1-1 and V is TRBV19; 10 bases line up with TRBD1. Germline CDR1 and CDR2: LNHDA and SQIVND (reference sequence). Unmatched junction bases numbered 13, after V lost 7 bases and J lost 5 bases. The CDR3 totals 16 residues. The CDR3 reads CASTRTGGGSGTEAFF. The DNA for the CDR3 is TGTGCCAGTACCAGGACAGGGGGGGGATCAGGGACTGAAGCTTTCTTT.

In its sample, this clonotype was seen many times. The rearrangement links TRBV2 to TRBJ2-2, with D uncertain. Between the trimmed V and J ends, which lost 2 bases and 7 bases, there was a span of 11 bases. This CDR3 region has 14 residues. Germline V gene lookup returns CDR1 SNHLY and CDR2 FYNNEI. CDR3 sequence (DNA): TGTGCCAGCAGTGAACGGGCCTCAGGCGGGGAGCTGTTTTTT. This gives the protein CASSERASGGELFF.

The gene calls are TRBV12-3 or TRBV12-4 and TRBJ1-1; D remains unclear. Deletions cut 6 bases from V and 4 bases from J, with 15 bases between. This CDR3 contains 14 residues. The CDR3 is CASSPTGVGTEAFF. Written as DNA, the CDR3 is TGTGCCAGCAGCCCCACGGGAGTGGGCACTGAAGCTTTCTTT.

V and J are TRBV2 and TRBJ2-3; TRBD1 agrees at 10 bases. The CDR3 runs to 15 residues. Germline trimming cut 7 bases from V and 5 bases from J; bases unmatched to any gene: 9. Germline CDR1 SNHLY, CDR2 FYNNEI. The CDR3 nucleotides are TGTGCCAGCAAGACGTGGGACAGGGGCGTAGATACGCAGTATTTT. As protein: CASKTWDRGVDTQYF.

This clonotype was detected many times. This chain joins TRBV11-2 and TRBJ2-1, with unresolved D. V was pared by 1 base and J by 10 bases, with 5 bases between. Germline V gene data show CDR1 as SGHAT and CDR2 as FQNNGV. There are 11 residues in the CDR3. The CDR3 DNA is TGTGCCAGCAGCTTAGTCCAAGAGCAGTTCTTC. This encodes CASSLVQEQFF.